Listed below are T cell receptor beta chains from one sample, sequenced in a study of blood T cell repertoires in COVID-19. Clones were read by immunoSEQ multiplex PCR, and TCRdb kept only the in-frame ones, dropping some. The sample lists approximately 85,000 clones, more than 80% seen once, with around an eighth in the top ten. Sequencing was performed on peripheral blood. The source is a human donor in a cohort sampled during active COVID-19. CDR3s leave out the opening cysteine and the closing phenylalanine or tryptophan.

v_call: TRBV7-2; j_call: TRBJ1-2; cdr3_aa: ASSLGGTGFLWGYT
v_call: TRBV12-3/TRBV12-4; j_call: TRBJ1-1; cdr3_aa: ASSRTGSTEAF
v_call: TRBV10-3; j_call: TRBJ2-3; cdr3_aa: AISSLRQGTSGDTQY
v_call: TRBV30; j_call: TRBJ1-4; cdr3_aa: AWSKGGLGEKLF
v_call: TRBV5-5; j_call: TRBJ2-1; cdr3_aa: ASSLYRRNEQF
v_call: TRBV10-3; j_call: TRBJ2-3; cdr3_aa: AISESRGTDTQY
v_call: TRBV14; j_call: TRBJ1-5; cdr3_aa: VQVGNQPQH
v_call: TRBV6-5; j_call: TRBJ2-7; cdr3_aa: ASSSTPAYEQY
v_call: TRBV5-1; j_call: TRBJ2-7; cdr3_aa: ASTSGGGIYEQY
v_call: TRBV5-1; j_call: TRBJ1-2; cdr3_aa: ASSPDRANYGYT
v_call: TRBV5-6; j_call: TRBJ2-6; cdr3_aa: ASSVGGTGLAGANVLT
v_call: TRBV19; j_call: TRBJ2-5; cdr3_aa: ASSIDGQHQETQY
v_call: TRBV11-2; j_call: TRBJ2-7; cdr3_aa: ASSFFGTSGGTYVVQY
v_call: TRBV29-1; j_call: TRBJ1-2; cdr3_aa: SVEDSWTGGNYGYT
v_call: TRBV19; j_call: TRBJ2-5; cdr3_aa: ASSGRLAGMETQY
v_call: TRBV9; j_call: TRBJ2-2; cdr3_aa: ASSQTGNPGELF
v_call: TRBV5-8; j_call: TRBJ2-7; cdr3_aa: ASSLAGVRYEQY
v_call: TRBV6-6; j_call: TRBJ1-2; cdr3_aa: ASSQGPGGIYGYT
v_call: TRBV18; j_call: TRBJ2-1; cdr3_aa: ASSPDRGTYNEQF
v_call: TRBV4-1; j_call: TRBJ1-3; cdr3_aa: ASSQDLGALGNTIY
v_call: TRBV29-1; j_call: TRBJ1-2; cdr3_aa: SVRQGANYGYT
v_call: TRBV7-2; j_call: TRBJ1-3; cdr3_aa: ASSPTGGGNTIY
v_call: TRBV28; j_call: TRBJ2-3; cdr3_aa: ASSFPPGQITDTQY
v_call: TRBV5-1; j_call: TRBJ2-3; cdr3_aa: ASSLSGSFADTQY
v_call: TRBV2; j_call: TRBJ2-7; cdr3_aa: ASRGTGMYEQY
v_call: TRBV27; j_call: TRBJ2-3; cdr3_aa: ASGRLAGSDTQY
v_call: TRBV5-1; j_call: TRBJ2-4; cdr3_aa: ASSLTYWTSGNIQY
v_call: TRBV9; j_call: TRBJ2-1; cdr3_aa: ASSLRTTRTYNEQF